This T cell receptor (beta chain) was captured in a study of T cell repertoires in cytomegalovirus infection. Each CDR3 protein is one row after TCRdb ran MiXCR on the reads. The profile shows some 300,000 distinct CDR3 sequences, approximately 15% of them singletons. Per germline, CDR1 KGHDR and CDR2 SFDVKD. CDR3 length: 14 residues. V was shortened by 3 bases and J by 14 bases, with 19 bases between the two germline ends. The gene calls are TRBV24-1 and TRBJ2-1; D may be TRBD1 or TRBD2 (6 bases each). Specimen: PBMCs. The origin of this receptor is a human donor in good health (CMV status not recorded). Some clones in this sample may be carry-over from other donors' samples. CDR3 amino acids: CATSDGPGLRGEFF. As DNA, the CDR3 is TGTGCCACCAGTGATGGCCCGGGACTTAGGGGGGAGTTCTTC.